Following are 2 T cell receptor beta chains from one sample sequenced in a study of blood T cells in healthy people across ages. For the second PCR, which ran for about 7 to 11 cycles, a sample-barcoded 5' primer and a J-beta primer mix were used. TCRdb reprocessed the 5' RACE reads via MiXCR and lists one record per CDR3 protein. This repertoire shows some 1.4 million distinct CDR3 sequences, 35% to 45% found once; its top ten account for 7.9%. Material: blood. Receptor source: a young woman in good health.

This clonotype came up once. The chain uses TRBV10-3 and TRBJ2-7; 11 bases align to TRBD1. The CDR3 contains 16 residues. The junction had 4 bases not matched to a gene; V was cut back by 2 bases and J by 1 base. Germline CDR1 reads ENHRY; CDR2 reads SYGVKD. CDR3 sequence reads: CAISEPGTGGSYEQYF. The CDR3 DNA reads as TGTGCCATCAGTGAGCCAGGGACAGGGGGATCCTACGAGCAGTACTTC.

This chain connects TRBV5-1 to TRBJ1-2; TRBD1 matches at 7 bases. The V and J ends lost 2 bases and 2 bases, in that order; junction bases with no gene match: 12. The CDR3 length is 17 residues. CDR1 is SGHRS and CDR2 is YFSETQ in the germline V gene. The CDR3 sequence is CASSFTTGQRQNYGYTF. The CDR3 nucleotides read TGCGCCAGCAGCTTTACAACGGGACAGCGTCAAAACTATGGCTACACCTTC.